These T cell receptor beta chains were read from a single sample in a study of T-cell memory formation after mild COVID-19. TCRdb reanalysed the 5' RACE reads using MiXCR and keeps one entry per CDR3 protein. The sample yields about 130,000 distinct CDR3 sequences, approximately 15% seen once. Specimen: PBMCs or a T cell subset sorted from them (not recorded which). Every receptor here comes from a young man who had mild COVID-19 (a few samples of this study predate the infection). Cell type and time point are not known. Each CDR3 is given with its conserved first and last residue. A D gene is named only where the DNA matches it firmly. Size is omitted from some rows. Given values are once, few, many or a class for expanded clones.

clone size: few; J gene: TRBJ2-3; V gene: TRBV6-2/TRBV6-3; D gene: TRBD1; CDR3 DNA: TGTGCCAGCAGGGTACAGGGGAAATACCGCACAGATACGCAGTATTTT; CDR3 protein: CASRVQGKYRTDTQYF
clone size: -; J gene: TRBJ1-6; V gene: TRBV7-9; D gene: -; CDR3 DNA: TGTGCCAGCAGCTCGTATGATTCAGCCAATTCACCCCTCCACTTT; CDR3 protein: CASSSYDSANSPLHF
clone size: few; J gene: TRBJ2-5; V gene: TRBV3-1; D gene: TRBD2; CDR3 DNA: TGTGCCAGCAGTGGGACTAGCGGAAAAGAGACCCAGTACTTC; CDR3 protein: CASSGTSGKETQYF
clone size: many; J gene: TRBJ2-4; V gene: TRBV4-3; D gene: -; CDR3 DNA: TGCGCCAGCAGCCAAGAACGGGGGGCTCGCGGAATAGCCAAAAACATTCAGTACTTC; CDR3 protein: CASSQERGARGIAKNIQYF
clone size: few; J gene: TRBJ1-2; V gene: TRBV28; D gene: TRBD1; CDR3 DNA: TGTGCCAGCAGTTCACTTCAGGGGGTGAAACGTGGCTACACCTTC; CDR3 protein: CASSSLQGVKRGYTF
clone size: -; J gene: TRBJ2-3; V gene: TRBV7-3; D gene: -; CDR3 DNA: TGTGCCAGCAGGATGACCGGTACCACAGATACGCAGTATTTT; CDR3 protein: CASRMTGTTDTQYF
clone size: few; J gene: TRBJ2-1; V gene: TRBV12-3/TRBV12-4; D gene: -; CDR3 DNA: TGTGCCAGCAGTTTAGAGAGCCAGGTTTACAATGAGCAGTTCTTC; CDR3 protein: CASSLESQVYNEQFF
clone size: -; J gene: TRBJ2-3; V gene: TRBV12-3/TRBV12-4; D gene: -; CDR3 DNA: TGTGCCAGCCGGATGTCGGGCCCAGATACGCAGTATTTT; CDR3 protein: CASRMSGPDTQYF
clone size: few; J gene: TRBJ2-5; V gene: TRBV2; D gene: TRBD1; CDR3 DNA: TGTGCCACACAGGGGTGGGAGACCCAGTACTTC; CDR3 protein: CATQGWETQYF
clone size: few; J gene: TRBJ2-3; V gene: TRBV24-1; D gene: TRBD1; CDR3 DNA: TGTGCCACCAGTGATGCCTCCGGGACAGACACAGATACGCAGTATTTT; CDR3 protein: CATSDASGTDTDTQYF
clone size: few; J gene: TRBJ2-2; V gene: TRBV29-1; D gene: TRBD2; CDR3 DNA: TGCAGCGTTGAGTTAGGCGGGGGGAAAAACACCGGGGAGCTGTTTTTT; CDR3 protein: CSVELGGGKNTGELFF
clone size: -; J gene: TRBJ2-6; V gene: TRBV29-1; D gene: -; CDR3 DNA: TGCAGCGCCAGTCAACCTGGGGCCAACGTCCTGACTTTC; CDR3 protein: CSASQPGANVLTF
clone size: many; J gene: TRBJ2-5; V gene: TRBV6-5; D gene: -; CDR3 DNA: TGTGCCAGCTTCTTGGACGGCGAGACCCAGTACTTC; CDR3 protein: CASFLDGETQYF
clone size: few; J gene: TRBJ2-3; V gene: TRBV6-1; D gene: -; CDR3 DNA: TGTGCCAGCAGTTTAGGGACTTACACAGATACGCAGTATTTT; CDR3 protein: CASSLGTYTDTQYF
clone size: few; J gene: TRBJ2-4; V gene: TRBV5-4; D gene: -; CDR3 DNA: TGTGCCAGCAGCTTGGAGGGGGTGAGAAACATTCAGTACTTC; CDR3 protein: CASSLEGVRNIQYF
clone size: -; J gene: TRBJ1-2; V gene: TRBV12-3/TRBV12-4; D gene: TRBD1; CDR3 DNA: TGTGCCAGCAGTGACGGGACAGGCCTTAACTATGGCTACACCTTC; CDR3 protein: CASSDGTGLNYGYTF
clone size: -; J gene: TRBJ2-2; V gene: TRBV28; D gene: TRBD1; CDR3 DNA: TGTGCCAGCCTCCGGGACAGCTCTAACACCGGGGAGCTGTTTTTT; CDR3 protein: CASLRDSSNTGELFF
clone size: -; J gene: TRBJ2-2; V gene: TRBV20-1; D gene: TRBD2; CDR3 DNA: TGCAGTGCCCGAAGAACTAGCGGGGGGGCCTTAGCGCCCTCCGGGGAGCTGTTTTTT; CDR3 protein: CSARRTSGGALAPSGELFF
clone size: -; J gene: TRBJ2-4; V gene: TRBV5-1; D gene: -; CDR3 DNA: TGCGCCAGCAGCTTGGGTAACAGCGTAGCCAAAAACATTCAGTACTTC; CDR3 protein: CASSLGNSVAKNIQYF
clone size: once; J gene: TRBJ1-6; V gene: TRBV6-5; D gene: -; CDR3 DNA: TGTGCCAGCAGTATGATCCCCTATAATTCACCCCTCCACTTT; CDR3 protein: CASSMIPYNSPLHF
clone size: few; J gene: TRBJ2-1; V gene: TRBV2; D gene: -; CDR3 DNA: TGTGCCAGCAGTGAGCAGGGGGGAAACAATGATCAGTTCTTC; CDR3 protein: CASSEQGGNNDQFF
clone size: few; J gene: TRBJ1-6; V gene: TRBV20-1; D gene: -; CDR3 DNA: TGCAGTGCTAGACAGGGTAGCTCCCTCCACTTT; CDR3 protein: CSARQGSSLHF
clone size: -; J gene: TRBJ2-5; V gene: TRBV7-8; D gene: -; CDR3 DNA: TGTGCCAGCAGCTTAGGTGCAGGGTGGCAAGAGACCCAGTACTTC; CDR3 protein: CASSLGAGWQETQYF
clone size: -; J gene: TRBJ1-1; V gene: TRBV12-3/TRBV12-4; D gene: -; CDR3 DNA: TGTGCCAGCAGTTTTGGACGGGTCACTGAAGCTTTCTTT; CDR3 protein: CASSFGRVTEAFF
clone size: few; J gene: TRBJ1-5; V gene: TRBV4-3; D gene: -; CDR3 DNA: TGCGCCAGCAGCCAAGATACCCTTAAACAGCCCCAGCATTTT; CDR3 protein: CASSQDTLKQPQHF
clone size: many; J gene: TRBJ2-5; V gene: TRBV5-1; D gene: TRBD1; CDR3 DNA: TGCGCCAGCAGCTCGGTGCCGGGACAGCAAGAGACCCAGTACTTC; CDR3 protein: CASSSVPGQQETQYF
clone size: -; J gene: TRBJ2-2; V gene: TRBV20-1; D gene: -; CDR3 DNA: TGCAGTGCTAGGTACCTGGGGAGCTGGGCAACGGAGCTGTTTTTT; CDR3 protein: CSARYLGSWATELFF
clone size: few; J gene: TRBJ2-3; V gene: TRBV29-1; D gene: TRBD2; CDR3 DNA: TGCAGCGGCGGACTAGCGGGGGGCGATACGCAGTATTTT; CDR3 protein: CSGGLAGGDTQYF
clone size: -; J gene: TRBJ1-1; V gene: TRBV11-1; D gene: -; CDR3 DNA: TGTGCCAGCAGCTGGGCGAGTGAAGCTTTCTTT; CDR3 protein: CASSWASEAFF
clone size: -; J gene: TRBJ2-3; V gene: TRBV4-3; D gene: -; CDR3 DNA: TGCGCCAGCAGCCAAGAGCGGGTCAGGGGCACAGATACGCAGTATTTT; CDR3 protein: CASSQERVRGTDTQYF
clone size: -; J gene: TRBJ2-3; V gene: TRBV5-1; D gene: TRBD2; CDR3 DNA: TGCGCCAGCAGCCTAACTAGCGGGGGGTCCTATACGCAGTATTTT; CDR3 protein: CASSLTSGGSYTQYF
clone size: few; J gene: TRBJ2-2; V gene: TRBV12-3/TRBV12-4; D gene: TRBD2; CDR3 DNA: TGTGCCAGCACCGGGACTACCAAATTGCGGACCGGGGAGCTGTTTTTT; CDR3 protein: CASTGTTKLRTGELFF
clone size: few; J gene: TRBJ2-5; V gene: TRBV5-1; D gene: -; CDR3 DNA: TGCGCCAGCAGCTCATTAGCGCGCCCGGGAACCCAGTACTTC; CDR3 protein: CASSSLARPGTQYF
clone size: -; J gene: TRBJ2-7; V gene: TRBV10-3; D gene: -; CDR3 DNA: TGTGCCATCAGGCCGACAGGCAGCTCCTACGAGCAGTACTTC; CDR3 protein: CAIRPTGSSYEQYF
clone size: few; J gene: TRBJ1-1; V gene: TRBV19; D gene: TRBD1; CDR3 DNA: TGTGCCAGTAGTGCCGGGACAGGCAACACTGAAGCTTTCTTT; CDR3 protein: CASSAGTGNTEAFF
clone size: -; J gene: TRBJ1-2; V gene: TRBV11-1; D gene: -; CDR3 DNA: TGTGCCAGCAGCTTATCCCCAGTGTCCTATGGCTACACCTTC; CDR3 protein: CASSLSPVSYGYTF
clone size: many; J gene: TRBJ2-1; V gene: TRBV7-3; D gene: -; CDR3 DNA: TGTGCCAGCAGCCCCCGTACCGATGAGCAGTTCTTC; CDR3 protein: CASSPRTDEQFF
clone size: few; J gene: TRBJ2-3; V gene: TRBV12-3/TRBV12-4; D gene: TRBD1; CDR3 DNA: TGTGCCAGCAGTCAATACAGGGGGCCCAACACAGATACGCAGTATTTT; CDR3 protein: CASSQYRGPNTDTQYF
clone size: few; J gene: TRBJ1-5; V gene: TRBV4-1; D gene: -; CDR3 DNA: TGCGCCAGCAGCCAACCCGGGGGCAGATCCAATCAGCCCCAGCATTTT; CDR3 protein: CASSQPGGRSNQPQHF
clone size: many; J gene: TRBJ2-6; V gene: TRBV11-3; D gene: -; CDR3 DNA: TGTGCCAGCAGCTTAACATCTGCTCGCTTCTCTGGGGCCAACGTCCTGACTTTC; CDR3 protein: CASSLTSARFSGANVLTF
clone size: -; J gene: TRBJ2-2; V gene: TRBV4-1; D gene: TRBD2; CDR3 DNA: TGCGCCAGCAGCCAAGTCCGCGGGGGGGCATGGACCGGGGAGCTGTTTTTT; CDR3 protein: CASSQVRGGAWTGELFF
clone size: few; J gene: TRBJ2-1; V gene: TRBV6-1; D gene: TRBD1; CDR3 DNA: TGTGCCAGCAGTGCCACACAGGGGGCAAGCTCCTACAATGAGCAGTTCTTC; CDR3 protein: CASSATQGASSYNEQFF
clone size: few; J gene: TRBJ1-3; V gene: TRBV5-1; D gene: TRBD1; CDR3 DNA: TGCGCCAGCAGCGGGACAGGGACTAGCTCTGGAAACACCATATATTTT; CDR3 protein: CASSGTGTSSGNTIYF
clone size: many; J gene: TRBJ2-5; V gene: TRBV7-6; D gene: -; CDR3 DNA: TGTGCCAGCAGCTTAAATATGGAGACCCAGTACTTC; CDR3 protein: CASSLNMETQYF
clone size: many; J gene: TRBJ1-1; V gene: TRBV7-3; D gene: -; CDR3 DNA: TGTGCCAGCAGCTTATCCTTGAACACTGAAGCTTTCTTT; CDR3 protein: CASSLSLNTEAFF
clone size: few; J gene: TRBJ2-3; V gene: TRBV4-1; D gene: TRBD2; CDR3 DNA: TGCGCCAGCAGCCAAGACCCACCGCGGGGGGGAACAGATACGCAGTATTTT; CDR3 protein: CASSQDPPRGGTDTQYF
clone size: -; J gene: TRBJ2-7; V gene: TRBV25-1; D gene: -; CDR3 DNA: TGTGCCAGCAGTGAATCGACGGTTTCCTACGAGCAGTACTTC; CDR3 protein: CASSESTVSYEQYF
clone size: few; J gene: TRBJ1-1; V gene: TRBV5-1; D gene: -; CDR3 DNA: TGCGCCAGCAGCTTGACCCCGGGGAACACTGAAGCTTTCTTT; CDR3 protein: CASSLTPGNTEAFF
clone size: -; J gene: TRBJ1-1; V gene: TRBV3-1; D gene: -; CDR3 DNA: TGTGCCAGCAGCCAGCGTTGGAGGGGGAACACTGAAGCTTTCTTT; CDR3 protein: CASSQRWRGNTEAFF
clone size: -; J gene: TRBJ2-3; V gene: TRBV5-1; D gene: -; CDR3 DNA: TGCGCCAGCAGCCTGGGGGGAACGGGAGATACGCAGTATTTT; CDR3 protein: CASSLGGTGDTQYF
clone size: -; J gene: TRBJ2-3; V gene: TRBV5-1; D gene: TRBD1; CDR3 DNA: TGCGCCAGCAGCCCCGGGACAGGCCTCACAGATACGCAGTATTTT; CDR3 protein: CASSPGTGLTDTQYF
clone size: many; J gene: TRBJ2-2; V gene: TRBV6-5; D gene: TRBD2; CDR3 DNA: TGTGCCAGCAGTTGGCTAGCGGATAACACCGGGGAGCTGTTTTTT; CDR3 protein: CASSWLADNTGELFF
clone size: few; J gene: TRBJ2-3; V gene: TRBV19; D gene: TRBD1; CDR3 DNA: TGTGCCAGTATAAAAAGGGACAGGGGTGGTGATACGCAGTATTTT; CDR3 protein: CASIKRDRGGDTQYF
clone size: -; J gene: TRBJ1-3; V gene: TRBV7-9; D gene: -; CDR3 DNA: TGTGCCAGCAGCTTTAACGGGGATTCTGGAAACACCATATATTTT; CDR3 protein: CASSFNGDSGNTIYF
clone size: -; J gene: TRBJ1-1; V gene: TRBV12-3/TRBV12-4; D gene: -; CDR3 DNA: TGTGCCAGCAGTTTTGTAGGGGGATACACTGAAGCTTTCTTT; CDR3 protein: CASSFVGGYTEAFF
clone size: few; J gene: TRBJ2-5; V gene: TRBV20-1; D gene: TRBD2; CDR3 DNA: TGCAGTGCTTCAAAAGCGGGGGGGCCCCAAGAGACCCAGTACTTC; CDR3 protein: CSASKAGGPQETQYF
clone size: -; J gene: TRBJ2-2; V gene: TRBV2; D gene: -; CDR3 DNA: TGTGCCAGCAGTAGACAGTACACCGGGGAGCTGTTTTTT; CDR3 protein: CASSRQYTGELFF
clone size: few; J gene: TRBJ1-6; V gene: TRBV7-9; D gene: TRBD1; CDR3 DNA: TGTGCCAGCACGCGACAGGGGGCTAATTCACCCCTCCACTTT; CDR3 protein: CASTRQGANSPLHF
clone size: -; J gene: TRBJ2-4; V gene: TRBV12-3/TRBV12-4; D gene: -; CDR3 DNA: TGTGCCAGCAGTTTTAGAGGTTACGGCATTCAGTACTTC; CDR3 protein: CASSFRGYGIQYF
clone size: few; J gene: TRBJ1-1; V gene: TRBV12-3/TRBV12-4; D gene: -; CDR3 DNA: TGTGCCAGCAGTTTAATGGGGTACACTGAAGCTTTCTTT; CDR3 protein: CASSLMGYTEAFF